The rows below give T cell receptor beta chains drawn from one sample of a study of beta chain features in type 1 diabetes. Method: immunoSEQ multiplex PCR; TCRdb's copy keeps in-frame clones and lacks some. This table holds a few hundred thousand clones, roughly an eighth found once. Sequencing was carried out using naive CD4+ T cells from blood. Receptor source: a man aged 25-45 years with type 1 diabetes. Both conserved end residues are part of each CDR3. D genes are given only for firm matches. Some rows have no size entry. The others give once, few or many, or a class for an expanded clone.

j_call clone_size d_call v_call cdr3_aa cdr3_nt
TRBJ2-4 . TRBD1 TRBV28 CASSLRGQTKNIQYF TGTGCCAGCAGTTTGAGGGGACAGACCAAAAACATTCAGTACTTC
TRBJ2-7 few TRBD1 TRBV11-3 CASSPTGGPYEQYF TGTGCCAGCAGTCCTACAGGGGGACCCTACGAGCAGTACTTC
TRBJ2-5 . . TRBV7-9 CASSFYSAAQETQYF TGTGCCAGCAGCTTTTATTCAGCGGCCCAAGAGACCCAGTACTTC
TRBJ2-5 . . TRBV15 CATSRVGGNRAQYF TGTGCCACCAGCAGAGTGGGGGGAAATCGGGCCCAGTACTTC
TRBJ1-1 . TRBD1 TRBV29-1 CSVGDTGTAVNTEAFF TGCAGCGTTGGTGACACCGGGACAGCGGTTAACACTGAAGCTTTCTTT
TRBJ2-3 . . TRBV5-1 CASSSGSSADTQYF TGCGCCAGCAGCTCGGGTTCTAGCGCAGATACGCAGTATTTT
TRBJ2-3 . TRBD2 TRBV5-1 CASSYGTSGTNTDTQYF TGCGCCAGCAGCTACGGGACTAGCGGGACTAACACAGATACGCAGTATTTT
TRBJ2-6 . . TRBV5-4 CASSLGEAAEANVLTF TGTGCCAGCAGCTTGGGGGAGGCGGCAGAGGCCAACGTCCTGACTTTC
TRBJ2-7 . TRBD1 TRBV11-2 CASSLPGQGVNEQYF TGTGCCAGCAGCTTACCGGGACAGGGGGTCAACGAGCAGTACTTC
TRBJ2-7 . TRBD1 TRBV7-2 CASSSDRARYEQYF TGTGCCAGCAGCTCGGACAGGGCTCGGTACGAGCAGTACTTC
TRBJ1-5 . TRBD1 TRBV19 CASSIDQGGQPQHF TGTGCCAGTAGTATAGACCAGGGGGGACAGCCCCAGCATTTT
TRBJ1-1 few . TRBV7-2 CASSLVEGNTEAFF TGTGCCAGCAGCTTAGTTGAGGGGAACACTGAAGCTTTCTTT
TRBJ2-7 few TRBD1 TRBV6-1 CASRWTGVYEQYF TGTGCCAGCCGCTGGACAGGGGTTTACGAGCAGTACTTC
TRBJ1-2 . . TRBV19 CATKDTSNYGYTF TGTGCCACCAAAGACACTTCTAACTATGGCTACACCTTC
TRBJ2-2 . . TRBV5-1 CASSMLGSEVGELFF TGCGCCAGCAGCATGTTGGGTAGCGAGGTCGGGGAGCTGTTTTTT
TRBJ2-7 few TRBD2 TRBV6-5 CASRSTSQVHEQYF TGTGCCAGCAGGTCGACTAGCCAAGTACACGAGCAGTACTTC
TRBJ1-5 . . TRBV9 CASSVGGIGPQHF TGTGCCAGCAGCGTAGGCGGAATCGGGCCCCAGCATTTT
TRBJ2-3 few TRBD2 TRBV9 CASSPGPSGRAVDTQYF TGTGCCAGCAGCCCGGGACCTAGCGGGAGGGCCGTAGATACGCAGTATTTT
TRBJ2-7 . TRBD1 TRBV9 CASSQSTGATYEQYF TGTGCCAGCAGCCAATCGACAGGGGCGACATACGAGCAGTACTTC
TRBJ2-6 . . TRBV7-3 CASSPRSGPSGANVLTF TGTGCCAGCAGCCCGAGATCAGGCCCCTCTGGGGCCAACGTCCTGACTTTC
TRBJ2-5 . . TRBV28 CASSLSGTPKTQYF TGTGCCAGCAGTTTATCAGGGACACCAAAGACCCAGTACTTC
TRBJ1-2 . . TRBV10-3 CAISGGANYGYTF TGTGCCATCAGTGGCGGGGCTAACTATGGCTACACCTTC
TRBJ2-5 . TRBD2 TRBV7-9 CASRRLAGGETQYF TGTGCCAGCAGAAGACTAGCGGGAGGAGAGACCCAGTACTTC
TRBJ2-1 few . TRBV28 CASSLATASAYNEQFF TGTGCCAGCAGTTTAGCTACGGCTAGCGCATACAATGAGCAGTTCTTC
TRBJ2-3 few . TRBV7-7 CASSLGSAADTQYF TGTGCTAGCAGCTTAGGTTCCGCGGCAGATACGCAGTATTTT
TRBJ1-5 few TRBD1 TRBV6-6 CASKGQVGHGNQPQHF TGTGCCAGCAAAGGACAGGTTGGACATGGCAATCAGCCCCAGCATTTT
TRBJ2-4 few . TRBV10-3 CAISEAGPGSGIQYF TGTGCCATCAGTGAGGCAGGACCGGGGTCTGGCATTCAGTACTTC
TRBJ1-2 few . TRBV30 CAWSNAGRPFGYTF TGTGCCTGGAGTAACGCTGGGCGTCCGTTTGGCTACACCTTC
TRBJ2-1 . TRBD2 TRBV29-1 CSATQLAGGGNEQFF TGCAGCGCCACGCAGCTAGCGGGAGGTGGCAATGAGCAGTTCTTC
TRBJ1-5 . . TRBV6-6 CASAGGNYNQPQHF TGTGCCAGCGCGGGCGGTAACTACAATCAGCCCCAGCATTTT
TRBJ1-5 . . TRBV9 CASSTAGAGNQPQHF TGTGCCAGCAGCACGGCGGGCGCTGGGAATCAGCCCCAGCATTTT
TRBJ1-2 . . TRBV29-1 CSVEDLFTGELGYGYTF TGCAGCGTTGAAGATCTGTTTACTGGGGAGCTCGGGTACGGCTACACCTTC
TRBJ2-5 few TRBD2 TRBV4-2 CASSQGLAEETQYF TGTGCCAGCAGCCAGGGACTAGCGGAAGAGACCCAGTACTTC
TRBJ2-7 . TRBD1 TRBV7-9 CASNTGTGPYEQYF TGTGCCAGCAACACCGGGACAGGGCCCTACGAGCAGTACTTC
TRBJ2-1 . . TRBV27 CASRVSSYNEQFF TGTGCCAGCAGAGTCAGCTCCTACAATGAGCAGTTCTTC
TRBJ2-7 . . TRBV15 CATSNLDRFATYEQYF TGTGCCACCAGCAACCTAGACAGGTTCGCTACCTACGAGCAGTACTTC
TRBJ2-4 few TRBD2 TRBV7-2 CASSLASGRATIQYF TGTGCCAGCAGCTTAGCTAGCGGGAGGGCCACTATTCAGTACTTC
TRBJ2-3 few . TRBV18 CASSTTGSTDTQYF TGTGCCAGCTCAACCACAGGGAGCACAGATACGCAGTATTTT
TRBJ1-2 few . TRBV30 CAWSSGRSHGYTF TGTGCCTGGAGTTCGGGAAGGAGTCATGGCTACACCTTC
TRBJ2-1 . TRBD2 TRBV9 CASSVGAGGYNEQFF TGTGCCAGCAGCGTAGGGGCGGGGGGTTACAATGAGCAGTTCTTC
TRBJ2-1 few . TRBV5-1 CASSLKTGGNEQFF TGCGCCAGCAGCTTGAAAACTGGAGGCAATGAGCAGTTCTTC
TRBJ1-5 . . TRBV9 CASSPTGYSNQPQHF TGTGCCAGCAGCCCGACAGGTTATAGCAATCAGCCCCAGCATTTT
TRBJ1-2 . TRBD1 TRBV7-2 CASSLGQGYGYTF TGTGCCAGCAGCCTGGGACAGGGCTATGGCTACACCTTC
TRBJ2-5 . TRBD1 TRBV9 CASSVAPGGETQYF TGTGCCAGCAGCGTAGCCCCAGGGGGTGAGACCCAGTACTTC
TRBJ1-2 few . TRBV29-1 CSVGSSNYGYTF TGCAGCGTTGGTAGCTCTAACTATGGCTACACCTTC
TRBJ2-6 few . TRBV10-3 CAISEQRSGANVLTF TGTGCCATCAGTGAGCAGAGGTCTGGGGCCAACGTCCTGACTTTC
TRBJ1-1 . . TRBV19 CASTKGDVNTEAFF TGTGCCAGTACTAAGGGGGATGTAAACACTGAAGCTTTCTTT
TRBJ2-7 . TRBD2 TRBV28 CASSLARASGSYEQYF TGTGCCAGCAGTTTGGCTCGGGCTAGCGGCTCCTACGAGCAGTACTTC
TRBJ2-7 . TRBD2 TRBV4-3 CASSQATSGSYEQYF TGCGCCAGCAGCCAGGCGACTAGCGGATCCTACGAGCAGTACTTC
TRBJ1-5 few TRBD1 TRBV28 CASGTGANQPQHF TGTGCCAGCGGGACAGGGGCCAATCAGCCCCAGCATTTT
TRBJ1-4 . . TRBV7-9 CASSLLGGTNEKLFF TGTGCCAGCAGCTTACTGGGGGGAACTAATGAAAAACTGTTTTTT
TRBJ1-3 few . TRBV16 CASSHSGGNTIYF TGTGCCAGCAGCCATTCAGGGGGAAACACCATATATTTT
TRBJ2-2 few TRBD2 TRBV29-1 CSVGVLAGGDGELFF TGCAGCGTTGGGGTCCTAGCGGGAGGTGACGGGGAGCTGTTTTTT